This T cell receptor (beta chain) stems from a study of OX40 agonist ivuxolimab in advanced cancers. Background for the entire study: Ivuxolimab, which targeted the costimulatory receptor OX40 (CD134), was an agonistic, fully human IgG2 monoclonal antibody. Intravenous ivuxolimab was administered to patients every 2 weeks at six dose levels: 0.01, 0.1, 0.3, 1.5, 3 and 10 mg/kg. Of the roughly 51 patients in dose escalation, some 20 had hepatocellular carcinoma, roughly 15 had melanoma, 9 had renal cell carcinoma and 9 had head and neck cancer. In the dose-escalation cohort, roughly four fifths of patients were male, and the mean age was around 60 years, with a range of roughly 20 to 80. Patients were allowed to have had prior anti-PD-1, anti-PD-L1 or anti-CTLA-4 therapy, and about 40% of the dose-escalation patients had been treated with checkpoint inhibitors. Partial responses were achieved by three dose-escalation patients, of whom one had hepatocellular carcinoma and two had cutaneous melanoma. Peripheral TCRbeta sequencing was intended to test whether TCR sequence diversity was altered and clonal T-cell expansion was caused by ivuxolimab. The paper describes the monotherapy dose-escalation part (N ≈ 49 patients) of the phase I trial of ivuxolimab. The investigation overall reported the following: The antigen specificity of the clonally expanded peripheral T cells was not determined. At doses from 0.1 to 3.0 mg/kg, clonal expansion was seen in both CD4+ and CD8+ blood T cells between baseline and week 6. Low levels of normalized T-cell clonal expansion were also seen in some nonresponding patients. Partial responders in the 0.1-3.0 mg/kg groups had among the lowest normalized peripheral clonal expansion, especially among CD8+ T cells. After ivuxolimab, CD8+ T cells had more expanded clones than CD4+ T cells on average.

From cysteine to phenylalanine, the CDR3 is 16 amino acids long. The sequence is cut down to CDR3 DNA, 48 bases in frame from base 1. The germline V gene yields SGHAT for CDR1 and FQNNGV for CDR2. The junction shows trimming of 5 bases on V and 0 bases on J, plus 11 bases between the germline ends. Genomic DNA was isolated from the sorted cells so that the TCRbeta CDR3 region could be sequenced. The immunoSEQ Assay was used to sequence the TCRbeta CDR3 regions. Here the immuneACCESS table is served through TCRdb, limited to in-frame sequences with V and J called. Missing clones are a known gap in these copies; in checked studies unresolved V genes cover under half, and the rest lacks a known reason. This sample lists about 58,000 clones; about 82% were detected once. The top ten clones comprise roughly 0.99% of the sample. Patients with a history of autoimmune disease or receiving systemic immunosuppression were excluded from the trial. In every dose cohort, peripheral blood was drawn for TCR sequencing at baseline, cycle 4 day 1, and cycle 7 day 1. The samples were taken from a phase I, first-in-human, multicenter, open-label dose-escalation trial of ivuxolimab. Adults with locally advanced or metastatic head and neck squamous cell, hepatocellular, melanoma or renal cell carcinoma were enrolled in the trial. Before TCR sequencing, CD4+ T cells and CD8+ T cells from peripheral blood were sorted into separate populations.

Notes on this clone: Its antigen has not been determined. No base qualities exist here, and no much larger clone lies one base off it.

This receptor was taken from an adult with an advanced solid tumor such as melanoma, head and neck, liver or kidney cancer. This sample comprised CD4+ or CD8+ T cells sorted from blood, obtained in a trial of the OX40 agonist ivuxolimab. The chain couples TRBV11-2 to TRBJ1-6, with no reliable assignment of the D segment. The sequenced DNA is TGTGCCAGCAGCCCCCGCAGAAGCTCCTATAATTCACCCCTCCACTTT. It encodes CASSPRRSSYNSPLHF.